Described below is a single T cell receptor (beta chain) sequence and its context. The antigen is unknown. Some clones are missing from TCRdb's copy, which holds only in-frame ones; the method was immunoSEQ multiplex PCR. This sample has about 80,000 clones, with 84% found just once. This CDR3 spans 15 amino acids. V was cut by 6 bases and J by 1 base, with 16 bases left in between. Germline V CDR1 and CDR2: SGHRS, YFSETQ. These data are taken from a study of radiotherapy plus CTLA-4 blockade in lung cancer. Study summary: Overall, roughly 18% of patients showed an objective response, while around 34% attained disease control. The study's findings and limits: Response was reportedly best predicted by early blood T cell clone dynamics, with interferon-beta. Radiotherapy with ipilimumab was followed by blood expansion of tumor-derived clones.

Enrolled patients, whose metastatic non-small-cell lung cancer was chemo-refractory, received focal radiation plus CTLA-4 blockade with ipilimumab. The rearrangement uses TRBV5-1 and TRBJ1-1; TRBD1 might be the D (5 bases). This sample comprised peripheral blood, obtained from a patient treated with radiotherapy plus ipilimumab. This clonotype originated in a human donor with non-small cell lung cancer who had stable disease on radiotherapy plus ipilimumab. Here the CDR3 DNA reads TGCGCCAGCACCAACGTAGGAGGGACGAACACTGAAGCTTTCTTT. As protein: CASTNVGGTNTEAFF.